This entry describes one TCR beta chain. The clone's antigen remains unknown. Per-base quality was not reported, and no clone a single base away is much larger than it. The data are from a study of T cell responses to AZD1222 COVID-19 vaccine (dated by TCRdb to the early 2020s). Describing the broader study: AZD1222 recipients given second doses at about 4 weeks or at about 12 weeks were pooled, since spike-specific TCR depth and breadth were not found to differ between the two schedules. TCR sequencing covered some 240 trial participants: about 210 given two doses of AZD1222 and around 25 given two doses of MenACWY control vaccine. Enrollment into the trials was organized by age into subgroups of 18-55, 56-69 and 70-plus years, and those subgroups contained approximately 150, 30 and 60 TCR-sequenced participants, respectively. Overall results and qualifications from the work: No day 14 peak-response samples were available, so repertoires were characterized only after the peak T cell response. In the small 56-69-year group, the increase in depth fell short of significance, most likely because of low power. The whole spike protein was spanned by vaccine-associated CD4 TCRs, and dominant responses were seen in regions 160-218 and 743-854. Participants were mostly white British and included more females than males, and it was suggested by the authors that clonal diversity may have been underestimated. After two AZD1222 doses, spike-specific TCR breadth and depth were significantly higher than at day 0 and than in MenACWY recipients. Reportedly, almost half of the unique spike-specific TCRs recognized epitopes lying outside the regions that are mutated in the B.1.351 and B.1.1.7 variants. Conclusions about previously exposed vaccinees are limited, since just five to seven AZD1222 recipients were seropositive for SARS-CoV-2 at baseline.

The time point label of this sample denotes: baseline before first vaccination. Vaccinee samples came from UK trials COV001 and COV002, including a single-blind randomized controlled phase 2/3 trial of AZD1222 (ChAdOx1 nCoV-19) in healthy adults. For TCRbeta chain sequencing, PBMC samples were collected from trial participants at day 0 and at day 28 after the second dose. The CDR3 regions of human TCRbeta chains were analyzed by immunosequencing. The study's processing was this. TCRs in the repertoires were matched against a reference library of SARS-CoV-2-specific TCRs that had been generated with the MIRA antigen-specificity platform. Breadth was defined as the fraction of unique TCRs that were SARS-CoV-2-associated. Depth was defined as the fraction of total T cells that were SARS-CoV-2-associated. Using the MIRA data, each spike-specific TCR was assigned both to the spike region to which the TCR was reactive and to a CD4 or CD8 class. Log10-transformed breadth and depth values were compared by one-way ANOVA with Sidak's multiple comparisons tests. The table comes from immuneACCESS by way of TCRdb, which keeps in-frame sequences with V and J called. Part of the clones is missing from these tables; in studies checked, under half for an unresolved V gene and the rest for unknown reasons. From that table come the V and J calls and clone size; the DNA was used to work out D and trimming. The sample table records 200,000 or so clones; 94% of these occur just once. The top ten clonotypes cover 7% to 9.5% of the sample.

The sequence came from an adult in good health. Sequenced material: peripheral blood, taken on day 0 of AZD1222 vaccination.

The nucleotide sequence is given as TGTGCCAGTAGTATAGTGTCCGGGACCCAGTACTTC. Translated, it reads CASSIVSGTQYF. In this chain, TRBV19 is recombined with TRBJ2-5; the D gene lacks a confident call. Its CDR3 holds 12 amino acids, cysteine through phenylalanine. Only the CDR3 portion is preserved as DNA: 36 bases, with reading frame beginning at the first base. V gives up 1 base and J gives up 7 bases, and the segment between their germline ends measures 7 bases. Looking up the germline V gene (reference sequence) yields CDR1 LNHDA and CDR2 SQIVND.